The sequence of this T cell receptor beta chain was determined in a study of T cell responses to AZD1222 COVID-19 vaccine (dated by TCRdb to the early 2020s). With regard to the full study: AZD1222 recipients whose second dose came at about 4 weeks and those whose second dose came at about 12 weeks were combined into one group, since spike-specific TCR depth and breadth did not differ between the two schedules. A total of under 250 trial participants underwent TCR sequencing, of whom roughly 210 had received two doses of AZD1222 and 26 had received two doses of the MenACWY control vaccine. Trial participants were enrolled into age subgroups of 18-55, 56-69 and 70-plus years, which contained about 150, 27 and 61 TCR-sequenced participants, respectively.

General conclusions and limits of the study: Participants were mostly white British and included more females than males, and it was suggested by the authors that clonal diversity may have been underestimated. In the small 56-69-year group, the increase in depth fell short of significance, most likely because of low power. After two AZD1222 doses, spike-specific TCR breadth and depth were significantly higher than at day 0 and than in MenACWY recipients. The vaccine-associated CD4 TCRs covered the entire spike protein, and the dominant responses fell in regions 160-218 and 743-854. Because no day 14 peak-response samples were available, the repertoires could be characterized only after the peak T cell response. Reportedly, close to half of the unique spike-specific TCRs recognized epitopes lying outside the regions that are mutated in the B.1.351 and B.1.1.7 variants. Conclusions about previously exposed vaccinees are limited, since just six AZD1222 recipients were seropositive for SARS-CoV-2 at baseline.

The CDR3 has 15 amino acids, counting the end cysteine and phenylalanine. CDR3 DNA only is kept here, 45 bases in frame from base 1. Via the germline V gene, CDR1 is SGHTA and CDR2 FQGTGA. Trimming takes 4 bases from V and 6 bases from J, and the germline ends sit 16 bases apart. The CDR3 regions of human TCRbeta chains were analyzed by immunosequencing. Per the source publication's procedure: TCRs in the repertoires were compared against a reference library of SARS-CoV-2-specific TCRs that had been generated with the MIRA antigen-specificity platform. Breadth was defined as the fraction of unique TCRs that were SARS-CoV-2-associated. Depth was defined as the fraction of total T cells that were SARS-CoV-2-associated. Each spike-specific TCR was assigned to its reactive spike region and to a CD4 or CD8 class using the MIRA data. Log10-transformed breadth and depth values were compared by one-way ANOVA with Sidak's multiple comparisons tests. TCRdb retrieved this table from immuneACCESS and kept in-frame rearrangements only. Not all clones are present; in checked studies, unresolved V genes account for under half, and no reason is known for the remainder. Clone size and V and J calls were adopted from that table, with D and trimming inferred from the DNA. The sample records about 170,000 clones, less than 95% of which are singletons. The ten top clones hold approximately 2.8% of the sample.

The sample's time point, from its label and the paper: baseline before first vaccination. Vaccinee samples came from UK trials COV001 and COV002, including a single-blind randomized controlled phase 2/3 trial of AZD1222 (ChAdOx1 nCoV-19) in healthy adults. For TCRbeta chain sequencing, PBMC samples from trial participants were taken at day 0 and at day 28 after the second dose. As to this clone: The specificity of this receptor is unknown. No per-base quality is available; no much larger clone lies one base away.

This TCR was recovered from an adult in good health. The sequence links TRBV7-3 to TRBJ2-1; TRBD2 is a possible D gene, resting on 6 matching bases. The material was peripheral blood, obtained on day 0 of AZD1222 vaccination. The CDR3 amino acid sequence is: CASSWGTSSSNEQFF. The nucleotides are TGTGCCAGCAGCTGGGGGACTTCCTCCAGCAATGAGCAGTTCTTC.